This T cell receptor (beta chain) came from a study of blood T cell repertoires in COVID-19. In the original processing: Reference gene primers were amplified, and this amplification served to estimate nucleated cell counts. TCRdb's copy holds only in-frame clones and misses some; the assay was immunoSEQ multiplex PCR. The V and J calls and clone size were taken over from that table, and D and trimming were inferred from the DNA. The data hold about 280,000 clones, with 86% observed a single time. This CDR3 spans 15 amino acids. The germline CDR1 and CDR2 sequences are MNHEY and SVGAGI. Losses at the gene ends were 5 bases for V and 1 base for J; bases not matched to a gene: 5.

The specimen was peripheral blood. The chain has TRBV6-5 and TRBJ1-1, with 9 bases lining up with TRBD1. The source is a woman in her twenties or thirties with active or convalescent COVID-19. CDR3 DNA: TGTGCCAGCAGTATTGACAGGGGGACGAACACTGAAGCTTTCTTT. It specifies CASSIDRGTNTEAFF.